The 2 T cell receptor beta chains listed next were all sequenced from one sample in a study of response to subunit inactivated influenza vaccine. TCRdb re-analysed the RT-PCR reads in MiXCR, keeping a single row per CDR3 protein. Among around 200,000 distinct CDR3 sequences listed, under 15% were seen once. This material consisted of CD8+ T cells sorted from PBMCs, taken roughly 5 days after vaccination. The receptors were gathered from a man in his fifties who received an inactivated influenza vaccine.

About this clonotype: A read error is likely, as this CDR3 ends without the conserved phenylalanine or tryptophan. The CDR3 reads CASSLGSGGLAGELFL. DNA of the CDR3: TGTGCCAGCAGCTTAGGGTCAGGGGGCTTAGCCGGGGAGCTGTTTCTT. This chain connects TRBV7-8 to TRBJ2-2; TRBD1 agrees at 8 bases. V trimming: 1 base; J trimming: 6 bases; junction bases outside the gene matches: 7. This CDR3 spans 16 amino acids. Germline CDR1 SGHVS, CDR2 FQNEAQ.

A few counts support this clonotype. This rearrangement joins TRBV7-9 to TRBJ1-2; the D is unclear. This CDR3 has 13 residues. Germline lookup yields CDR1 SEHNR and CDR2 FQNEAQ (reference sequence). V lost 1 base and J lost 6, with 9 bases in between. The CDR3 protein is CASSLGSEDGYTF. CDR3 nucleotides: TGTGCCAGCAGCTTAGGATCTGAGGATGGCTACACCTTC.